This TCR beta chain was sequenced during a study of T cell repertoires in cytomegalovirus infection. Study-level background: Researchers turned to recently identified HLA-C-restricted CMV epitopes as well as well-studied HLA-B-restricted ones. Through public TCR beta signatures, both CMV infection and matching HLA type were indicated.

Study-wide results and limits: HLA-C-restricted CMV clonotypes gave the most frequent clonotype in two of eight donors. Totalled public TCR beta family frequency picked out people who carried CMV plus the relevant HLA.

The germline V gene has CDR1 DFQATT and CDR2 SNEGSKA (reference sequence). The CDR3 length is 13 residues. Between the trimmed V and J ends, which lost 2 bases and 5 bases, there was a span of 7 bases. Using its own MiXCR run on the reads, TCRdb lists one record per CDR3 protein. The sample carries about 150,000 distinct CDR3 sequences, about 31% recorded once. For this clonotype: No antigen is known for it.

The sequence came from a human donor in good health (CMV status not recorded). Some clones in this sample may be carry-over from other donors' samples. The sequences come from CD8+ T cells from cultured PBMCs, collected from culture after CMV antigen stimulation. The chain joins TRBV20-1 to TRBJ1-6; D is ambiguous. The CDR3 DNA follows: TGCAGTGCTAGAAGTCTTCATAATTCACCCCTCCACTTT. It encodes CSARSLHNSPLHF.